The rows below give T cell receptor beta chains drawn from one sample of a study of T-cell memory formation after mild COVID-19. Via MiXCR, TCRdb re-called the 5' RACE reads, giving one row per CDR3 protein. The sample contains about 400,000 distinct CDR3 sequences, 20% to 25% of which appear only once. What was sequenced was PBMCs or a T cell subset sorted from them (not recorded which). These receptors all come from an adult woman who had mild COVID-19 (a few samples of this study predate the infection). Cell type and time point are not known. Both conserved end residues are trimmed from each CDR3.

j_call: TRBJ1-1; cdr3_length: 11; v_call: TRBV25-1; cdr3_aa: ASRPGPNTEAF
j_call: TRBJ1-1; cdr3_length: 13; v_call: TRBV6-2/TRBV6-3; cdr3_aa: ASSSITTDGLEAF
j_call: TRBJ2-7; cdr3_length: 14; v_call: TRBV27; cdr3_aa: ASSLNAGGRYYEQY
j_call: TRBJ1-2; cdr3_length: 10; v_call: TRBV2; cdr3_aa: AGQGGNYGYT
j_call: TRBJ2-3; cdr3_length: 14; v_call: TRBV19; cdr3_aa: ASSDHGTQRTDTQY
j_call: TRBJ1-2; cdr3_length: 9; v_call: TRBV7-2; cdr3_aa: ASSFRGGYT
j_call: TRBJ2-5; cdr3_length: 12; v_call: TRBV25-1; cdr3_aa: ASSELRGQETQY
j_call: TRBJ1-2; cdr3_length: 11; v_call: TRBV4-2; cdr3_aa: ASSQGQAGGYT
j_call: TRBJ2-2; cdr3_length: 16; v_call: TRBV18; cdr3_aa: ASSPEASGRAGTGELF
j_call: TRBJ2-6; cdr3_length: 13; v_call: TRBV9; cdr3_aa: ASSVGGHSANVLT
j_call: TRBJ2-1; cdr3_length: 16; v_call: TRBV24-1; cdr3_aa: ATSDPESGGPLDNEQF
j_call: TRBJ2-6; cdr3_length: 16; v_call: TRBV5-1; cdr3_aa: ASSGTGTSGSGANVLT
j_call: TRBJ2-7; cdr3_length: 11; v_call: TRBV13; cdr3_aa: ASSTQGADEQY
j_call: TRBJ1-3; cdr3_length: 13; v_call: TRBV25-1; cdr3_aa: ASSESGGSGNTIY
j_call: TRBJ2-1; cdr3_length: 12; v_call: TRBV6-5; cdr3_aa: ASSYSVLADEQF
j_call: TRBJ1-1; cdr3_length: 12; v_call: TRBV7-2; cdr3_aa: ASSPGPMNTEAF
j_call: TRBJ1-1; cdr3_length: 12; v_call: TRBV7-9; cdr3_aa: ASSLREVSTEAF
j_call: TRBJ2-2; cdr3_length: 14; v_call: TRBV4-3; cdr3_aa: ASSQGAGADTGELF
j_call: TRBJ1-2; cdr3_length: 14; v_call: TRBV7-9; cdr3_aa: ASSLSTGSAHYGYT
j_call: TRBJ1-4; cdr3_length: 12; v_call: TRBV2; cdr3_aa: ASSEDRTNEKLF
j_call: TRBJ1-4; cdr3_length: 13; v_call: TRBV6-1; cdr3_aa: ASRAGTATNEKLF
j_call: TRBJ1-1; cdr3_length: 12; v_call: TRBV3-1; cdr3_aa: ASSPLPSNTEAF
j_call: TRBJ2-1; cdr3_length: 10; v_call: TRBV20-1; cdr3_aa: SGTQGGNEQF
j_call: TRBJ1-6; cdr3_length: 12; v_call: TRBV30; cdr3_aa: ACPRGPGRSPLH
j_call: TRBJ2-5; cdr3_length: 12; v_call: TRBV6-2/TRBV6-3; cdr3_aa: ASSLDRDGETQY
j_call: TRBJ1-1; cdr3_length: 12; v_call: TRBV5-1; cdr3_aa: ASSLADGYTEAF
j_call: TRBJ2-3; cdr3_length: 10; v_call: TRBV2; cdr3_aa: ASSETADTQY